The source of this TCR beta chain is a study of OX40 agonist ivuxolimab in advanced cancers. The table came from immunoSEQ multiplex PCR; TCRdb's copy has only in-frame clones and leaves some out. The sample holds about 6,700 clones, about 94% seen once. Germline lookup yields CDR1 MDHEN and CDR2 SYDVKM. V lost 5 bases and J lost 6; bases outside the gene matches: 7. This CDR3 has 14 residues. The sequence was obtained from an adult with an advanced solid tumor such as melanoma, head and neck, liver or kidney cancer. The starting material was CD4+ or CD8+ T cells sorted from blood, obtained in a trial of the OX40 agonist ivuxolimab. The chain carries TRBV28 and TRBJ2-3; 8 nucleotides match TRBD2. The CDR3 DNA is TGTGCCAGCAGTCCCCTAGCGGGCATGGATACGCAGTATTTT. This codes for CASSPLAGMDTQYF. The entire variable domain, with the rest obtained from reference TRBV28 and TRBJ2-3, is as follows: DVKVTQSSRYLVKRTGEKVFLECVQDMDHENMFWYRQDPGLGLRLIYFSYDVKMKEKGDIPEGYSVSREKKERFSLILESASTNQTSMYLCASSPLAGMDTQYFGPGTRLTVL.